The 12 T cell receptor beta chains below were found in one sample sequenced in a study of T cell repertoires in cytomegalovirus infection. TCRdb re-called the reads with MiXCR, one entry per CDR3 protein. The sample shows around 430,000 distinct CDR3 sequences, roughly 42% of them seen only once. These receptors' targets are unknown. The sample consisted of cultured PBMCs, taken from culture after CMV antigen stimulation. The source is a human donor in good health (CMV status not recorded). Some clones in this sample may be carry-over from other donors' samples.

About this clonotype itself: This may arise from a read error, as a much more abundant clone is one base away. The chain links TRBV20-1 to TRBJ2-3, with TRBD2 matching 8 bases. CDR3 size: 16 residues. Germline V CDR1 and CDR2: DFQATT, SNEGSKA (reference sequence). Trimming removed 3 bases from V and 6 bases from J; junction bases left unmatched: 14. The CDR3 reads CSASPSGSSLGDTQYF. For the CDR3, the DNA is TGCAGTGCTAGCCCTAGCGGGTCCTCACTAGGGGATACGCAGTATTTT.

The rearrangement joins TRBV19 to TRBJ1-1; no reliable D call. The germline V gene encodes CDR1 LNHDA and CDR2 SQIVND (reference sequence). The CDR3 loop spans 14 amino acids. V was pared by 3 bases and J by 1 base, with 9 bases between. This CDR3 reads CASSIRGSNTEAFF. The CDR3 coding sequence is TGTGCCAGTAGTATTCGGGGATCGAACACTGAAGCTTTCTTT. The variable domain in full, with the rest retrieved from reference TRBV19 and TRBJ1-1, is DGGITQSPKYLFRKEGQNVTLSCEQNLNHDAMYWYRQDPGQGLRLIYYSQIVNDFQKGDIAEGYSVSREKKESFPLTVTSAQKNPTAFYLCASSIRGSNTEAFFGQGTRLTVV.

This clonotype was counted only a few times. The chain joins TRBV7-2 to TRBJ2-7; TRBD2 is a possible D gene (5 bases). V was cut by 2 bases and J by 4 bases, with 12 bases left in between. Germline CDR1 SGHTA, CDR2 FQGNSA. The CDR3 sequence is 14 residues long. CDR3 DNA: TGTGCCAGCAGCTTAAACGGGAATCGGTACGAGCAGTACTTC. This encodes CASSLNGNRYEQYF.

This clonotype was recorded a few times. The chain recombines TRBV7-8 with TRBJ2-1; TRBD2 matches at 13 bases. Unmatched junction bases numbered 10, after V lost 5 bases and J lost 9 bases. This CDR3 spans 16 amino acids. Looked up from germline, CDR1 is SGHVS and CDR2 is FQNEAQ. The CDR3, as DNA: TGTGCCAGCAGCCCGGGAGTGGGACTAGCGGGAACTGAGCAGTTCTTC. Amino acid sequence: CASSPGVGLAGTEQFF.

The chain joins TRBV5-6 to TRBJ2-3; possibly TRBD2 for D (6 bases). This CDR3 spans 15 amino acids. V was shortened by 4 bases and J by 5 bases, with 17 bases between the two germline ends. Per the germline V gene, CDR1 is SGHDT and CDR2 is YYEEEE. CDR3 sequence: CASSRRDLRRDTQYF. As DNA, the CDR3 is TGTGCCAGCAGCCGCCGGGACTTAAGGAGAGATACGCAGTATTTT.

This chain uses TRBV7-6 with TRBJ2-1, with 7 bases identical to TRBD1. V lost 2 bases, J lost 4 bases, and 8 bases stayed unmatched. CDR3 length equals 16 residues. The germline V gene encodes CDR1 SGHVS and CDR2 FNYEAQ. The CDR3 DNA reads TGTGCCAGCAGCTTATCTTTGGGACAGCTTTACAATGAGCAGTTCTTC. Amino acid sequence: CASSLSLGQLYNEQFF. The full variable domain, its missing parts supplied by reference TRBV7-6 and TRBJ2-1, is GAGVSQSPRYKVTKRGQDVALRCDPISGHVSLYWYRQALGQGPEFLTYFNYEAQQDKSGLPNDRFSAERPEGSISTLTIQRTEQRDSAMYRCASSLSLGQLYNEQFFGPGTRLTVL.

This clonotype has ten or more counts. The CDR3 DNA reads as TGTGCCAGCAGCCGAACTTGGACTAGCGGGAGTCACGAGCAGTACTTC. Its protein product is CASSRTWTSGSHEQYF. The V and J genes are TRBV7-2 and TRBJ2-7; 13 bases map to TRBD2. Unmatched junction bases numbered 9, after V lost 5 bases and J lost 5 bases. The CDR3 is 16 amino acids. Germline CDR1 reads SGHTA; CDR2 reads FQGNSA.

The chain uses TRBV12-3 or TRBV12-4 and TRBJ1-4, with a weak D call TRBD1 (5 bases). This CDR3 comprises 14 residues. Trimming pared 4 bases from V and 3 bases from J, leaving 9 bases between. The CDR3 DNA reads TGTGCCAGCAGTTCGGGGGGGTCTAATGAAAAACTGTTTTTT. As protein: CASSSGGSNEKLFF.

The gene calls are TRBV5-4 and TRBJ1-1; D perhaps matches TRBD1 (6 bases). The CDR3 spans 12 residues. Germline loops: CDR1 SGHNT, CDR2 YYREEE (reference sequence). The germline V and J ends were trimmed by 7 bases and 3 bases, with 10 bases remaining between them. For the CDR3, the DNA is TGTGCCAGCGGACAGACAGACACTGAAGCTTTCTTT. It specifies CASGQTDTEAFF.

This clonotype occurred a few times. V and J are TRBV6-1 and TRBJ2-3; D may match TRBD1 or TRBD2 (5 bases each). Trimming took off 8 bases at V and 3 bases at J, with 15 bases between the two ends. CDR1 is MNHNS and CDR2 is SASEGT in the germline V gene. CDR3 length: 14 residues. DNA for the CDR3: TGTGCCAGCCCCTCGCGCGAGGGGACAGATACGCAGTATTTT. This gives the protein CASPSREGTDTQYF.

In this sample, this clonotype turned up once. The genes are TRBV6-5 and TRBJ1-1, with D tentatively TRBD1 (6 bases). V was cut by 1 base and J by 7 bases, with 10 bases left in between. CDR1 and CDR2 from the germline V gene are MNHEY and SVGAGI. The CDR3 has 13 amino acids. In DNA form, the CDR3 reads TGTGCCAGCAGTTACTTACAGGGTGTTGAAGCTTTCTTT. Its protein is CASSYLQGVEAFF.

This clonotype has only a few counts. This chain links TRBV7-8 with TRBJ2-3, with D maybe TRBD1 (6 bases). Germline lookup yields CDR1 SGHVS and CDR2 FQNEAQ. The CDR3 runs 16 residues. Trimming removed 5 bases at V and 0 bases at J, with 15 bases between. DNA for the CDR3: TGTGCCAGCAGCCCAAGGGGGTTGGTGAGCACAGATACGCAGTATTTT. Translation: CASSPRGLVSTDTQYF.